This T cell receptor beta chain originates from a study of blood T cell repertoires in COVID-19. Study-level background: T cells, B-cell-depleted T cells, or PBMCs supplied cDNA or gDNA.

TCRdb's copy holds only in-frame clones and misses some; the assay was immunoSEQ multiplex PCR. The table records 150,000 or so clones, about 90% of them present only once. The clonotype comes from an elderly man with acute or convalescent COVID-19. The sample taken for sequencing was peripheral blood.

CDR3 sequence (DNA): TGTGCCAGCAGCTTAATACGGGGAGGTGAAGCTTTCTTT. Translating it yields CASSLIRGGEAFF. The V gene is TRBV7-2, the J gene TRBJ1-1, with no clear D. Germline loops: CDR1 SGHTA, CDR2 FQGNSA. The CDR3 extends over 13 amino acids. V lost 2 bases and J lost 7, with 11 bases in between.